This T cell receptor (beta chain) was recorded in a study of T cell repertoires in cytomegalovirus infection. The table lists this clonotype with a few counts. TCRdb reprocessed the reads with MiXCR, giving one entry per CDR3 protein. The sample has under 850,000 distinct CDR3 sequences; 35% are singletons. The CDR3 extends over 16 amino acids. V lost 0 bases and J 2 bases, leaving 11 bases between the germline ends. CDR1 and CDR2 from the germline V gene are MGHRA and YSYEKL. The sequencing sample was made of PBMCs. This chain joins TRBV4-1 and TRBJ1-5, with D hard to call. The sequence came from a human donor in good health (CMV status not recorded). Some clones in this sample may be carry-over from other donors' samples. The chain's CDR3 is CASSQEGDGRNQPQHF. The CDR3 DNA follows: TGCGCCAGCAGCCAAGAAGGAGACGGGCGCAATCAGCCCCAGCATTTT.